This paragraph covers one T cell receptor (beta chain) sequence. This sample includes further DNA sequences coding for the same CDR3. This specimen comes from a study of shared clonotypes between healthy human individuals. A CD45RA-negative memory subset and a CD45RA+ naive subset were separated from the CD4+ cells. A 200 ng quantity of DNA, tens of thousands of T cell genomes, went into the sorted-subset replicate PCRs. The method was immunoSEQ multiplex PCR; TCRdb's version includes in-frame clones alone and lacks a portion of them. Of over a million clones in the sample, around 95% were seen once. The junction had 5 bases not matched to a gene; V was cut back by 3 bases and J by 3 bases. The CDR3 totals 17 residues. The germline gives CDR1 KGHSH, CDR2 LQKENI.

The source is a man aged 25-45 years in good health. The sequenced sample was naive CD4+ T cells sorted from blood. Indicated subset: CD45RA+ positively selected. The chain links TRBV18 to TRBJ2-3, with 14 nucleotides matching TRBD2. The DNA of the CDR3 is TGTGCCAGCTCACCCGGGACTAGCGGGAGCGGTACAGATACGCAGTATTTT. Amino acid sequence: CASSPGTSGSGTDTQYF. Combining the CDR3 with reference TRBV18 and TRBJ2-3 gives the whole variable domain NAGVMQNPRHLVRRRGQEARLRCSPMKGHSHVYWYRQLPEEGLKFMVYLQKENIIDESGMPKERFSAEFPKEGPSILRIQQVVRGDSAAYFCASSPGTSGSGTDTQYFGPGTRLTVL.